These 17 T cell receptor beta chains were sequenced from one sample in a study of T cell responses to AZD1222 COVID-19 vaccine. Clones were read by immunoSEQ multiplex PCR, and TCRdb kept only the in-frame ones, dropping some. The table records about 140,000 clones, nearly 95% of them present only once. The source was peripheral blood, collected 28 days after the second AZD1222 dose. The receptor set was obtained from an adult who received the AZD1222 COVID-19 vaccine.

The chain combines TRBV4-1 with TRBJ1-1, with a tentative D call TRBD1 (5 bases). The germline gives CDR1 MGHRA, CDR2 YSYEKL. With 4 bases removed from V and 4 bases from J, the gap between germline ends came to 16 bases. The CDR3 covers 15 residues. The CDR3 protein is CASSRTGRGGTEAFF. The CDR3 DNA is TGCGCCAGCAGCCGTACCGGACGGGGGGGCACTGAAGCTTTCTTT.

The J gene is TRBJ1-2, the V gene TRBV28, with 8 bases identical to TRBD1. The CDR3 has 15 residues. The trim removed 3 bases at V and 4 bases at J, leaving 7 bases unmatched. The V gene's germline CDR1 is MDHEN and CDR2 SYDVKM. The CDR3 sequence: CASSLTGEAVYGYTF. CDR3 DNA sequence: TGTGCCAGCAGTTTGACAGGGGAGGCCGTCTATGGCTACACCTTC.

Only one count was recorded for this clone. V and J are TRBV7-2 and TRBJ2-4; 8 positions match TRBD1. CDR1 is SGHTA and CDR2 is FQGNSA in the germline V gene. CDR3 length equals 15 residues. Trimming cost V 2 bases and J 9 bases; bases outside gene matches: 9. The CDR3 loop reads CASSLPWTGSSIQYF. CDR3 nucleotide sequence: TGTGCCAGCAGCTTACCCTGGACAGGGTCTAGCATTCAGTACTTC. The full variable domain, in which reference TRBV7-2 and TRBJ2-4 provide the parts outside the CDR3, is GAGVSQSPSNKVTEKGKDVELRCDPISGHTALYWYRQSLGQGLEFLIYFQGNSAPDKSGLPSDRFSAERTGGSVSTLTIQRTQQEDSAVYLCASSLPWTGSSIQYFGAGTRLSVL.

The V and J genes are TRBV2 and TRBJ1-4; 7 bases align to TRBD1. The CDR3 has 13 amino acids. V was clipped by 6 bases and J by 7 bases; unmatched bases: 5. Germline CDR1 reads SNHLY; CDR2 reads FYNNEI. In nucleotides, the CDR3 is TGTGCCAGCAGAGGATGGACAGGTGAAAAACTGTTTTTT. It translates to CASRGWTGEKLFF.

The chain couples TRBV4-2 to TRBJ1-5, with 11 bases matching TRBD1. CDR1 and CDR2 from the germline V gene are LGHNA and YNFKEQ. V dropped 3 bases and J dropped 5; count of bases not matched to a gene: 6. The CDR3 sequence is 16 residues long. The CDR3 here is CASSHGQGARHQPQHF. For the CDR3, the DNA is TGTGCCAGCAGCCACGGACAGGGGGCGCGTCATCAGCCCCAGCATTTT.

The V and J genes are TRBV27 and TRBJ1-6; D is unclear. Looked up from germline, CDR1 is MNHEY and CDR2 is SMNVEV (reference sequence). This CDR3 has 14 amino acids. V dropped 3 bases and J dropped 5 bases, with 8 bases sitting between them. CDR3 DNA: TGTGCCAGCAGTTTTACAGCAAATAATTCACCCCTCCACTTT. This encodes CASSFTANNSPLHF.

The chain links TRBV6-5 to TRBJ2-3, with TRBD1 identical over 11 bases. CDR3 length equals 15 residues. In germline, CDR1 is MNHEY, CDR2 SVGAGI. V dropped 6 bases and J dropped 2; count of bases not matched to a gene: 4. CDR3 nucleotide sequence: TGTGCCAGCAGGGACAGGGGGCTGGTCACAGATACGCAGTATTTT. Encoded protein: CASRDRGLVTDTQYF.

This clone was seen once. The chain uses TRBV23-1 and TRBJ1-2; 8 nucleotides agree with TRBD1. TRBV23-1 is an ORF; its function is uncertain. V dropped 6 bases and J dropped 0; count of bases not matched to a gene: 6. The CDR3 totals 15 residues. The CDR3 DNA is TGCGCCAGCAGCGGCAGGGGGCCAGCTAACTATGGCTACACCTTC. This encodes CASSGRGPANYGYTF.

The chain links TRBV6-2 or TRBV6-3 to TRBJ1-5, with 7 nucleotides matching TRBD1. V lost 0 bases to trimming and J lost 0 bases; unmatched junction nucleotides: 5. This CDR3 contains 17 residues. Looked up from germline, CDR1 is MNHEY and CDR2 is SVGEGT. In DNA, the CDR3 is TGTGCCAGCAGTTACTCGGGACAGCCTTATAGCAATCAGCCCCAGCATTTT. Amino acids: CASSYSGQPYSNQPQHF.

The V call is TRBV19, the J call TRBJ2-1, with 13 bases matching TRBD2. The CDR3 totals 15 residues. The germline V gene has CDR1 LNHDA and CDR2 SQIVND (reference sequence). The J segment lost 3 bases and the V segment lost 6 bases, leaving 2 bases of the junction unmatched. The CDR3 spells CASRGLAGLYNEQFF. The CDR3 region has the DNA TGTGCCAGTAGGGGACTAGCGGGACTCTACAATGAGCAGTTCTTC.

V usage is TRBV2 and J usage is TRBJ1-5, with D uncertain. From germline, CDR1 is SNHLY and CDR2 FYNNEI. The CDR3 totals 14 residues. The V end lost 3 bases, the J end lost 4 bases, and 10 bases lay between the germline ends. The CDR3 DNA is TGTGCCAGCAGTGAGACATCTGGGAATCAGCCCCAGCATTTT. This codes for CASSETSGNQPQHF.

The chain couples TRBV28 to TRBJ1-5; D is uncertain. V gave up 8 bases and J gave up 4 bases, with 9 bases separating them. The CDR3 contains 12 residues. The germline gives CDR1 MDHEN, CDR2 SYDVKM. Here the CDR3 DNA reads TGTGCCAGCGGACCTAAAAATCAGCCCCAGCATTTT. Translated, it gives CASGPKNQPQHF.

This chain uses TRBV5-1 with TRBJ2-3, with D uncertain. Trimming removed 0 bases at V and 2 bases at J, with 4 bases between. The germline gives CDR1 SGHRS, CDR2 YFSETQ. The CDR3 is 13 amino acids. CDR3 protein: CASSLVVTDTQYF. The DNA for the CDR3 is TGCGCCAGCAGCTTGGTCGTCACAGATACGCAGTATTTT.

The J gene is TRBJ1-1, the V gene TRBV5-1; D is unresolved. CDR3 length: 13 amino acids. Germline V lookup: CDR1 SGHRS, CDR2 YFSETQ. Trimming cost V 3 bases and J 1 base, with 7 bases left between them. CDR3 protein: CASSSTENTEAFF. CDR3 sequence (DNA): TGCGCCAGCAGCTCCACAGAGAACACTGAAGCTTTCTTT.

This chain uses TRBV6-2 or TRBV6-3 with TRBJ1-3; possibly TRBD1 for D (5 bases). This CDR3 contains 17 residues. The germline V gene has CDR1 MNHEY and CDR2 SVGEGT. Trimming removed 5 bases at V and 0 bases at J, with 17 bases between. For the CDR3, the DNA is TGTGCCAGCAGTCACGGGGGTTCGGGACTCTCTGGAAACACCATATATTTT. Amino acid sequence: CASSHGGSGLSGNTIYF.

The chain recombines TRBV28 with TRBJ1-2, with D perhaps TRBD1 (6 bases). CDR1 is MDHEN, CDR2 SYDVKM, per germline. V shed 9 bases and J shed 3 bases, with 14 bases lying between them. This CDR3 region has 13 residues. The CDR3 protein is CASRGGTDYGYTF. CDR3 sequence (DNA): TGTGCCAGTAGGGGGGGGACGGACTATGGCTACACCTTC.

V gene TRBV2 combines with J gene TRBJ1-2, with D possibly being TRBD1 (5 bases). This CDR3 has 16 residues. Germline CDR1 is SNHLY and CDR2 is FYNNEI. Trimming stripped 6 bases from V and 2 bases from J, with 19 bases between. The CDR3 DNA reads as TGTGCCAGCAGACACCGGGGGGGAGCACACAACTATGGCTACACCTTC. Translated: CASRHRGGAHNYGYTF. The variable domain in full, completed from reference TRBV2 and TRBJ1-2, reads EPEVTQTPSHQVTQMGQEVILRCVPISNHLYFYWYRQILGQKVEFLVSFYNNEISEKSEIFDDQFSVERPDGSNFTLKIRSTKLEDSAMYFCASRHRGGAHNYGYTFGSGTRLTVV.